The text below deals with one T cell receptor beta chain. There are 14 residues in the CDR3. V lost 5 bases to trimming and J lost 1 base, with 9 bases between them. The germline gives CDR1 KGHDR, CDR2 SFDVKD. Sequenced by immunoSEQ multiplex PCR; TCRdb stores in-frame clones only, minus some. The table shows 200,000 to 300,000 clones, with 80% to 90% occurring only once. The data originate from a study of blood T cell repertoires in COVID-19. Overall study context: Researchers got acute and convalescent COVID-19 samples from the United States, Italy and Spain.

What was sequenced was peripheral blood. This chain uses TRBV24-1 with TRBJ2-3; D is perhaps TRBD2 (6 bases). The TCR sequence derives from a man over 45 with acute or convalescent COVID-19. The CDR3 spells CATSGTGGTDTQYF. Here the CDR3 DNA reads TGTGCCACCAGTGGGACGGGGGGCACAGATACGCAGTATTTT.